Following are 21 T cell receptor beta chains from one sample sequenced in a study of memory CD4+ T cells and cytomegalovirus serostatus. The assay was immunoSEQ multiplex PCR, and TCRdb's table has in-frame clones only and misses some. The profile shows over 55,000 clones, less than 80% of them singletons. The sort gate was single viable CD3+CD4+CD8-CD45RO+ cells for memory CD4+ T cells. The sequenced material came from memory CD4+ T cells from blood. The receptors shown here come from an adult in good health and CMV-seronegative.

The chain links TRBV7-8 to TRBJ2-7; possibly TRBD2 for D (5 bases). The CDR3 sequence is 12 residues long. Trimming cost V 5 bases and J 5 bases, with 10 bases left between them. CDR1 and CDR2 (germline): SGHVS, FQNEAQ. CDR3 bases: TGTGCCAGCAGCGCGGTGCGGGACGAGCAGTACTTC. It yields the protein CASSAVRDEQYF.

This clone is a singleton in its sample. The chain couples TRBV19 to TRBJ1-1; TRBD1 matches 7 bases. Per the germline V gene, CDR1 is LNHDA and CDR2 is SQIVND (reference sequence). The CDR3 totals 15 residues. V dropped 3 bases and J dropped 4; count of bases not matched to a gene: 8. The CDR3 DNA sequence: TGTGCCAGTAGTATGACAGGGATGGATGGCACTGAAGCTTTCTTT. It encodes CASSMTGMDGTEAFF.

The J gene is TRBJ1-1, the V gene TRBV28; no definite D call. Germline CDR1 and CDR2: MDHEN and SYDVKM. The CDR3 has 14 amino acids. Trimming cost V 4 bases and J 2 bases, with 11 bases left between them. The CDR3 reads CASSSSGPNTEAFF. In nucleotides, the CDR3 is TGTGCCAGCAGTTCGTCCGGCCCCAACACTGAAGCTTTCTTT.

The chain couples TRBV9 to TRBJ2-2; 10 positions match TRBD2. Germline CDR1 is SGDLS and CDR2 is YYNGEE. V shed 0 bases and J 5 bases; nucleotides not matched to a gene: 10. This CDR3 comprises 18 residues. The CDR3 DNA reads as TGTGCCAGCAGCGTAGCGGTGGCTAGCGGGAGCGGAACCGGGGAGCTGTTTTTT. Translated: CASSVAVASGSGTGELFF.

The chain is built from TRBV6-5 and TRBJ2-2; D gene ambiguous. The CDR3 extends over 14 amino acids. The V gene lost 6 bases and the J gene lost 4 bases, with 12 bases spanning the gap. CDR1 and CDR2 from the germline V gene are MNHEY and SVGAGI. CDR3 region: CASSRTGTTGELFF. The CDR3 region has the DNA TGTGCCAGCAGCCGGACGGGCACCACCGGGGAGCTGTTTTTT.

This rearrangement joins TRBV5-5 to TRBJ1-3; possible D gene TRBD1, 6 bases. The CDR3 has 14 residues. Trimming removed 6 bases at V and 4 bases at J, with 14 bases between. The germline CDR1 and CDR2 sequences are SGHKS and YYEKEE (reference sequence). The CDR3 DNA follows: TGTGCCAGCACCCAGGAAGGGGGAGGAAACACCATATATTTT. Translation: CASTQEGGGNTIYF.

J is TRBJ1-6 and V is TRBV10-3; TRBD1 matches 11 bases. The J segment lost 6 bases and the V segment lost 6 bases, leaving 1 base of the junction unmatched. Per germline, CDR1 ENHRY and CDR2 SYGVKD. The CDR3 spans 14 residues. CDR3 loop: CAIRDRGPNSPLHF. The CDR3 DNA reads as TGTGCCATCAGGGACAGGGGGCCTAATTCACCCCTCCACTTT.

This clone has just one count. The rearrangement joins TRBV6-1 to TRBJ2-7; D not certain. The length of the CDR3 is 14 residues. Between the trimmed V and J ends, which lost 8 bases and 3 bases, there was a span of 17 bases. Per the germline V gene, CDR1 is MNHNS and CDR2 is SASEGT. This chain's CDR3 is CASGTLPGDYEQYF. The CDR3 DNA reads TGTGCCAGCGGTACTCTTCCGGGTGACTACGAGCAGTACTTC.

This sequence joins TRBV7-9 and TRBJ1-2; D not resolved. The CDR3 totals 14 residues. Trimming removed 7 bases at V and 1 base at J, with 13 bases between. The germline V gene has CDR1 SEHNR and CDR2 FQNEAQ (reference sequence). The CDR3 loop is CASTRLRNNYGYTF. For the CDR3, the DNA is TGTGCCAGCACCCGGCTCAGAAATAACTATGGCTACACCTTC.

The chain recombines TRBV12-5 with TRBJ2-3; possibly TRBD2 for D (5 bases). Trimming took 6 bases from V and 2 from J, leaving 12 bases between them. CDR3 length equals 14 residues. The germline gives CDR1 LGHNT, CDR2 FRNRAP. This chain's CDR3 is CASGRTYDTDTQYF. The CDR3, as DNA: TGTGCTAGTGGCCGGACTTACGACACAGATACGCAGTATTTT. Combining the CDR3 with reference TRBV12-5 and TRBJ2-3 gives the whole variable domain DARVTQTPRHKVTEMGQEVTMRCQPILGHNTVFWYRQTMMQGLELLAYFRNRAPLDDSGMPKDRFSAEMPDATLATLKIQPSEPRDSAVYFCASGRTYDTDTQYFGPGTRLTVL.

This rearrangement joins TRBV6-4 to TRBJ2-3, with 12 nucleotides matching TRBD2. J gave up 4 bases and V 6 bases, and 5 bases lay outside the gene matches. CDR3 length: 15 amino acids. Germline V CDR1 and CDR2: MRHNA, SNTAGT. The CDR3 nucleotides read TGTGCCAGCAGCCTAGCGGGGGGGCCGGCAGATACGCAGTATTTT. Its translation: CASSLAGGPADTQYF.

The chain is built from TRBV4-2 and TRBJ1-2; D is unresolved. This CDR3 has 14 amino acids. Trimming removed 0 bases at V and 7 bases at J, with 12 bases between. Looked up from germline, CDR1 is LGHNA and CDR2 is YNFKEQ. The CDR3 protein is CASSQDKGVVGYTF. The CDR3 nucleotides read TGTGCCAGCAGCCAAGATAAGGGTGTGGTTGGCTACACCTTC.

The CDR3 DNA sequence: TGTGCCAGCAGTGATAGGGACCCACGGATCTACGAGCAGTACTTC. Its protein is CASSDRDPRIYEQYF. This chain links TRBV2 with TRBJ2-7; D may match TRBD1 or TRBD2 (5 bases each). Trimming left V 3 bases short and J 3 bases short, with 15 bases between. Per germline, CDR1 SNHLY and CDR2 FYNNEI. The CDR3 loop spans 15 amino acids. Together with reference TRBV2 and TRBJ2-7, the CDR3 gives the full variable domain: EPEVTQTPSHQVTQMGQEVILRCVPISNHLYFYWYRQILGQKVEFLVSFYNNEISEKSEIFDDQFSVERPDGSNFTLKIRSTKLEDSAMYFCASSDRDPRIYEQYFGPGTRLTVT.

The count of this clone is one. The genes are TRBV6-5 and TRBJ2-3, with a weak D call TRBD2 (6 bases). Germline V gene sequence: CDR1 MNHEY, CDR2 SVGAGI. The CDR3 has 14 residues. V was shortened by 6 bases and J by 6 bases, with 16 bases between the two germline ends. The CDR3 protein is CASRRGLEGDTQYF. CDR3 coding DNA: TGTGCCAGCAGAAGGGGTTTGGAGGGGGATACGCAGTATTTT.

The CDR3 protein is CASNSVNQPQHF. CDR3 bases: TGTGCCAGTAATAGCGTCAATCAGCCCCAGCATTTT. J is TRBJ1-5 and V is TRBV19; D remains ambiguous. The CDR3 has 12 amino acids. CDR1 and CDR2 from the germline V gene are LNHDA and SQIVND (reference sequence). Between the trimmed V and J ends, which lost 7 bases and 3 bases, there was a span of 7 bases.

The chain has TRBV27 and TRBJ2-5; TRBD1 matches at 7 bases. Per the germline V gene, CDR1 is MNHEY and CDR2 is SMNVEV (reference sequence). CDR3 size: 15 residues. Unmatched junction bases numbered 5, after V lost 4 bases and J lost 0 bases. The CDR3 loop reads CASSSSDRYQETQYF. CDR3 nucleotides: TGTGCCAGCAGTTCATCGGACAGGTACCAAGAGACCCAGTACTTC.

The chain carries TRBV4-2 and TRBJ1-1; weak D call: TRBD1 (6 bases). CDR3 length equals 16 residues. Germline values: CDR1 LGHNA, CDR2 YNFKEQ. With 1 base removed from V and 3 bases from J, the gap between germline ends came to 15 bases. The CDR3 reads CASSQVRGNGDTEAFF. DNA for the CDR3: TGTGCCAGCAGCCAAGTAAGGGGGAATGGGGACACTGAAGCTTTCTTT.

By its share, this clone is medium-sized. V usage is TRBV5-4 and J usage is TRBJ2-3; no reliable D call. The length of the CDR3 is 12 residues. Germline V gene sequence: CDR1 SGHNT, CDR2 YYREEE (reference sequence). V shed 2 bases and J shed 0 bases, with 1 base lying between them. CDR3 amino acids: CASSFSTDTQYF. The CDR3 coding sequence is TGTGCCAGCAGCTTTAGCACAGATACGCAGTATTTT. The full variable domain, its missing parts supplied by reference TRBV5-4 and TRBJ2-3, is ETGVTQSPTHLIKTRGQQVTLRCSSQSGHNTVSWYQQALGQGPQFIFQYYREEENGRGNFPPRFSGLQFPNYSSELNVNALELDDSALYLCASSFSTDTQYFGPGTRLTVL.

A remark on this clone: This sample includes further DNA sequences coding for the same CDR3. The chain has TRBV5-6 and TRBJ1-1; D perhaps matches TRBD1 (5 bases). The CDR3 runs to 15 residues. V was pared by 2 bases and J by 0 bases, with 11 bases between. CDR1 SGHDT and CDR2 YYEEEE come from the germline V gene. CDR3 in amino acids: CASSLPGTMNTEAFF. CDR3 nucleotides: TGTGCCAGCAGCTTACCCGGGACGATGAACACTGAAGCTTTCTTT.

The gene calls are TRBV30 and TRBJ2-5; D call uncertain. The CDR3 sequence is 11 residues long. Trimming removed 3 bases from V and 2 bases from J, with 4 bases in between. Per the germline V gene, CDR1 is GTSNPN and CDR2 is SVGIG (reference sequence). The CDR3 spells CAWRTQETQYF. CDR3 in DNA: TGTGCCTGGAGGACACAAGAGACCCAGTACTTC.

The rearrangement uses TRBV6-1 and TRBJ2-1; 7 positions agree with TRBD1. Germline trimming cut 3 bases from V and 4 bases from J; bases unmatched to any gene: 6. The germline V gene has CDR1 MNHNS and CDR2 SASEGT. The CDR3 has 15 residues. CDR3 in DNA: TGTGCCAGCAGTGATAGAGGGGGCACTTACAATGAGCAGTTCTTC. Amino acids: CASSDRGGTYNEQFF.